This T cell receptor (beta chain) was sequenced for a study of blood T cell repertoires in COVID-19. Across the study: Some COVID-19 samples were acute and others convalescent; all came from the United States, Italy and Spain. The cDNA or gDNA used as material had been derived from T cells, B-cell-depleted T cells, or PBMCs.

The assay was immunoSEQ multiplex PCR, and TCRdb's table has in-frame clones only and misses some. In the table there are around 700,000 clones, 85% to 90% of which are singletons. The TCR originated in a woman aged 18-29 years with acute or convalescent COVID-19. The source material was peripheral blood.

The DNA of the CDR3 is TGTGCCAGCAGAAGAGTAGGGGGCGGAGATGAAGCTTTCTTT. Its protein product is CASRRVGGGDEAFF. This chain links TRBV6-5 with TRBJ1-1; 7 positions agree with TRBD1. The CDR3 has 14 residues. V dropped 6 bases and J dropped 7; count of bases not matched to a gene: 11. Germline V gene lookup returns CDR1 MNHEY and CDR2 SVGAGI.